A single TCR beta chain is shown here with its context. Its antigen is still unknown. This specimen comes from a study of cytomegalovirus exposure and HLA in healthy donors. General study results and limits: Highly shared sequence variants in one cluster were likely a sequencing artifact. In vitro testing confirmed a few CMV-associated chains as specific for CMV antigens.

A multiplex PCR was run with 60 Vbeta primers and 13 Jbeta primers. Generated by immunoSEQ multiplex PCR, the TCRdb table keeps only in-frame clones and is missing some. The data contain approximately 160,000 clones, around three quarters of them singletons. This receptor was obtained from a man aged 40-49 years in good health and CMV-seronegative. The material sequenced was PBMCs.

The CDR3 sequence is CASSAQGVNYGYTF. CDR3 nucleotide sequence: TGTGCCAGCAGCGCACAGGGGGTCAACTATGGCTACACCTTC. The gene calls are TRBV13 and TRBJ1-2; 8 bases align to TRBD1. The CDR3 contains 14 residues. Germline CDR1 and CDR2: PRHDT and FYEKMQ (reference sequence). After removal of 5 bases from V and 2 bases from J, the junction contained 4 bases not matched to a gene.